This TCR beta chain was recovered during a study of T-cell memory formation after mild COVID-19 (dated by TCRdb to the early 2020s). Describing the broader study: Most TCR sequence clusters were specific to one of the two donors. In two donors, T-cell clones that expanded and contracted after mild COVID-19 were tracked by sequencing TCRalpha and TCRbeta repertoires over time. Two young, previously healthy adult volunteers made up the cohort, one male and one female. Results the study describes overall, beyond this receptor: Only two mild cases were covered in the study, and larger cohorts including severe cases with pre-infection samples were considered necessary. Balanced CD4/CD8 phenotypes were observed for clones contracting from day 15 to 85, whereas a bias towards CD4+ was observed for a second wave of clones expanding from day 15 to 37. Some responding clones were detected in pre-infection memory, suggesting pre-existing cross-reactive memory T cells joined the SARS-CoV-2 response. Whether the second-wave clones peaking on day 37 were SARS-CoV-2 specific was not confirmed. Contracting CD4+ clones were located mainly in the CM and EM memory subsets, whereas CD8+ clones were found to be enriched in EMRA.

Trimming leaves V shorter by 4 bases and J shorter by 7 bases, with the junction holding 10 bases beyond the gene matches. Sequences LGHDT (CDR1) and YNNKEL (CDR2) are obtained from the germline V gene (reference sequence). Reading from cysteine to phenylalanine, the CDR3 counts 15 amino acids. Solely the CDR3 DNA is kept, with 45 bases framed from the first base. Ficoll-Paque density gradient centrifugation was used to isolate PBMCs. TCRdb names Illumina NovaSeq 6000 as the instrument used. Using 5'RACE with constant-segment primers, TCRalpha and TCRbeta cDNA libraries were constructed, with sample barcodes and unique molecular identifiers added in the process. Trizol reagent was used to extract RNA from every sample. Libraries were amplified in two PCR steps, with a second sample barcode and Illumina TruSeq adapters added in the second step. Sequencing of the libraries was done on an Illumina NovaSeq, producing 2 x 150 bp paired-end reads. The authors processed their data as follows. The reads were demultiplexed and collapsed into UMI-guided consensus sequences using migec v1.2.7. With mixcr v2.1.11, UMI consensuses were aligned to TRA and TRB V and J templates and assembled into clonotypes. Clonotypes were classified as expanded or contracted when called significant by both edgeR and NoisET, with noise models trained on biological replicates. For edgeR calls, a false discovery rate-adjusted p below 0.01 and a log2 fold-change threshold of 1 were applied. As an exploratory analysis of dynamics, max-normalized trajectories of the 1000 most abundant clonotypes were examined by PCA with hierarchical clustering. Each responding clone was given a CD4 or CD8 phenotype based on the CD4+ and CD8+ repertoires, which had been sequenced separately. In-frame beta chains were kept once TCRdb had trimmed the public reads at Q25 with fastp and called clones with MiXCR. Identical CDR3 protein sequences are pooled into one entry, listed with their most common genes and DNA. The V and J calls, along with clone size, are taken from TCRdb and not from the paper's own processing. The sample table records 580,000 or so distinct CDR3 sequences; around a sixth of these occur just once. Roughly 8.2% of the sample is in the top ten clones.

This clonotype showed up just a few times. What this receptor recognizes is not known. Base qualities are not provided; no much larger clone lies one nucleotide away. This TCR derives from an adult woman who had mild COVID-19 (a few samples of this study predate the infection). The sample titles of this study are shuffled in the database, so cell type and time point are left out; the donor was told from shared clones. Specimen: PBMCs or a T cell subset sorted from them (not recorded which). The V gene is TRBV3-1 and the J gene is TRBJ2-7; 10 of the junction bases match TRBD1. The CDR3: CASSLGTGQGREQYF. The DNA sequence reads TGTGCCAGCAGCCTAGGAACGGGACAGGGGAGAGAGCAGTACTTC.